This TCR beta chain was sequenced during a study of a mutant IDH1 vaccine in newly diagnosed glioma. Study summary: Averaging roughly 40 years of age, treated patients were around 62% male and 37.5% female.

This clone was seen more than once but under ten times. Its antigen remains unidentified. Method: immunoSEQ multiplex PCR; TCRdb's copy keeps in-frame clones and lacks some. The data contain 75,000 to 80,000 clones, approximately 89% of them singletons. Trimming took off 3 bases at V and 5 bases at J, with 8 bases between the two ends. Germline values: CDR1 SEHNR, CDR2 FQNEAQ (reference sequence). This CDR3 contains 13 residues. As to time point: week 23, last vaccination. Vaccination comprised doses that each held 300 ug of mutant IDH1 20-mer peptide, plus topical imiquimod. The chain uses TRBV7-9 and TRBJ1-5; D remains unclear. This clonotype was obtained from a woman in her forties or fifties with glioma. Source: PBMCs, taken from a glioma patient whose treatment included an IDH1 peptide vaccine. The CDR3 loop is CASSLGTDQPQHF. DNA of the CDR3: TGTGCCAGCAGCTTGGGAACAGATCAGCCCCAGCATTTT.